This is a list of T cell receptor beta chains from one sample in a study of control samples from healthy donors and cancer patients. Generated by immunoSEQ multiplex PCR, the TCRdb table keeps only in-frame clones and is missing some. The repertoire consists of some 140,000 clones, with around nine tenths occurring once and the leading ten covering 11%. Sequencing was carried out using blood. These receptors originate from a man aged 25-45 years in good health. Both conserved end residues are part of each CDR3. A D gene is named only where the DNA matches it firmly. Size is omitted from some rows. Given values are once, few, many or a class for expanded clones.

D	V	J	size	CDR3	DNA
TRBD2	TRBV6-2/TRBV6-3	TRBJ2-3	-	CASSYPLAGDVDTQYF	TGTGCCAGCAGTTACCCGCTAGCGGGAGACGTGGATACGCAGTATTTT
TRBD1	TRBV27	TRBJ2-2	-	CAIARGQTDTGELFF	TGTGCCATTGCCAGGGGGCAAACAGACACCGGGGAGCTGTTTTTT
-	TRBV12-3/TRBV12-4	TRBJ1-6	once	CASSFSNNSPLHF	TGTGCCAGCAGTTTTTCGAATAATTCACCCCTCCACTTT
TRBD1	TRBV28	TRBJ1-1	few	CASRKQGAGTEAFF	TGTGCCAGCAGAAAACAGGGGGCCGGAACTGAAGCTTTCTTT
TRBD2	TRBV2	TRBJ2-1	-	CASRIRSGSSYNEQFF	TGTGCCAGCAGAATCCGAAGCGGGAGCTCCTACAATGAGCAGTTCTTC
-	TRBV4-1	TRBJ2-6	-	CASSQGVGQPPRSGANVLTF	TGCGCCAGCAGCCAAGGTGTTGGACAGCCACCGCGCTCTGGGGCCAACGTCCTGACTTTC
-	TRBV5-1	TRBJ2-1	-	CASSLDDPRYNEQFF	TGCGCCAGCAGCTTGGATGACCCGAGATACAATGAGCAGTTCTTC
TRBD1	TRBV28	TRBJ1-2	-	CASGGQGRLRGYTF	TGTGCCAGCGGAGGACAGGGTAGACTCCGTGGCTACACCTTC
TRBD1	TRBV5-6	TRBJ2-2	-	CASSLLRDRNTGELFF	TGTGCCAGCAGCCTTTTAAGGGACAGGAACACCGGGGAGCTGTTTTTT
TRBD1	TRBV30	TRBJ1-1	-	CASRGRGVGHTEAFF	TGTGCCTCCAGGGGCAGGGGGGTTGGGCACACTGAAGCTTTCTTT
TRBD2	TRBV7-2	TRBJ2-1	-	CASSSSSGTYNEQFF	TGTGCCAGCAGCTCTTCCAGCGGGACCTACAATGAGCAGTTCTTC
-	TRBV4-1	TRBJ1-2	-	CASSQASSGPLYGYTF	TGCGCCAGCAGCCAAGCTTCGTCCGGACCCCTCTATGGCTACACCTTC
-	TRBV11-1	TRBJ1-2	-	CASSLGPASQYGYTF	TGTGCCAGCAGCTTGGGACCGGCTTCTCAGTATGGCTACACCTTC
-	TRBV7-2	TRBJ1-1	-	CASSLAGLEAFF	TGTGCCAGCAGCTTAGCAGGACTTGAAGCTTTCTTT
-	TRBV5-6	TRBJ1-2	-	CASSWRGRGYGYTF	TGTGCCAGCAGCTGGCGTGGCAGGGGATATGGCTACACCTTC
-	TRBV10-3	TRBJ1-2	-	CASQTGTTNYGYTF	TGTGCCAGCCAGACAGGAACCACTAACTATGGCTACACCTTC
TRBD2	TRBV2	TRBJ2-7	once	CASTQLAGTPYEQYF	TGTGCCAGTACCCAATTAGCGGGTACCCCCTACGAGCAGTACTTC
-	TRBV28	TRBJ1-1	-	CASSPNQNTEAFF	TGTGCCAGCAGTCCAAACCAGAACACTGAAGCTTTCTTT
-	TRBV30	TRBJ1-4	-	CAWSHGTTTNEKLFF	TGTGCCTGGAGCCACGGGACAACAACTAATGAAAAACTGTTTTTT
TRBD1	TRBV27	TRBJ1-3	-	CASSLTGGSGNTIYF	TGTGCCAGCAGTTTGACAGGGGGCTCTGGAAACACCATATATTTT
-	TRBV23-1	TRBJ2-4	-	CASRSRLAKNIQYF	TGCGCCAGCAGGTCGAGGCTAGCCAAAAACATTCAGTACTTC
-	TRBV20-1	TRBJ1-1	-	CSASQQNTEAFF	TGCAGTGCTAGTCAGCAGAACACTGAAGCTTTCTTT